Following are 13 T cell receptor beta chains from one sample sequenced in a study of T cells in Graves' hyperthyroidism and ophthalmopathy. Amplification targeted TCR beta CDR3 regions from RNA transcripts. The HTBI set primed first-round TCR CDR3 RT-PCR. From the multiplex PCR reads, TCRdb called clonotypes with MiXCR, one entry per CDR3 protein. The repertoire has 500,000 to 800,000 distinct CDR3 sequences, less than 45% of them found once; the top ten carry approximately 7.2%. The sequenced sample was peripheral blood or thyroid tissue (not recorded which). These receptors were obtained from an adult man with Graves' disease, either hyperthyroidism or ophthalmopathy (not recorded which).

In its sample, this clonotype was seen a few times. The V gene is TRBV7-9, the J gene TRBJ1-1, with no clear D. The CDR3 runs to 14 residues. Trimming removed 5 bases at V and 6 bases at J, with 16 bases between. Germline V gene lookup returns CDR1 SEHNR and CDR2 FQNEAQ (reference sequence). DNA of the CDR3: TGTGCCAGCAGCCTAACAACGGAGGGTTCTGAAGCTTTCTTT. Amino acids: CASSLTTEGSEAFF.

Many counts were recorded for this clonotype. This chain joins TRBV25-1 and TRBJ1-6; 11 nucleotides line up with TRBD1. Germline values: CDR1 MGHDK, CDR2 SYGVNS. The CDR3 length is 17 residues. The junction had 9 bases not matched to a gene; V was cut back by 3 bases and J by 8 bases. The CDR3 coding sequence is TGTGCCAGCAGTGACCACCCCCGGACAGGGGGCGATTCACCCCTCCACTTT. It is translated as CASSDHPRTGGDSPLHF.

The chain is built from TRBV5-6 and TRBJ2-5; 7 positions agree with TRBD2. Trimming at V came to 1 base and at J to 1 base, leaving 4 bases not matched to a gene. There are 15 residues in the CDR3. Germline V gene lookup returns CDR1 SGHDT and CDR2 YYEEEE. CDR3 residues: CASSLLRGSQETQYF. CDR3 nucleotides: TGTGCCAGCAGCTTGTTGCGGGGGAGCCAAGAGACCCAGTACTTC.

This clonotype came up many times. This chain links TRBV7-9 with TRBJ2-7; D perhaps matches TRBD2 (5 bases). CDR3 length: 14 residues. V lost 5 bases, J lost 1 base, and 12 bases lay in between. CDR1 and CDR2 from the germline V gene are SEHNR and FQNEAQ (reference sequence). CDR3 nucleotide sequence: TGTGCCAGCAGCCCTGGAGGCGGATCCTACGAGCAGTACTTC. Translated: CASSPGGGSYEQYF.

This clonotype was found a few times. This chain links TRBV5-1 with TRBJ1-6; TRBD1 aligns across 7 bases. CDR3 size: 15 residues. Trimming cost V 2 bases and J 3 bases; bases outside gene matches: 2. CDR1 is SGHRS, CDR2 YFSETQ, per germline. CDR3 residues: CASSFGTDYNSPLHF. The CDR3 region has the DNA TGCGCCAGCAGCTTCGGGACAGACTATAATTCACCCCTCCACTTT.

This clonotype was recorded at least ten times. The rearrangement joins TRBV7-6 to TRBJ2-7, with D maybe TRBD2 (5 bases). This CDR3 region has 14 residues. Trimming stripped 4 bases from V and 3 bases from J, with 13 bases between. Germline assignment: CDR1 SGHVS and CDR2 FNYEAQ. CDR3 protein: CASSSAVDFYEQYF. The CDR3 nucleotides read TGTGCCAGCAGCTCCGCCGTGGACTTCTACGAGCAGTACTTC.

Of note for this clonotype: Relative to the germline gene, one junction end is altered; a read error may explain this. The gene calls are TRBV25-1 and TRBJ1-6; the D is unclear. There are 10 residues in the CDR3. Germline V gene lookup returns CDR1 MGHDK and CDR2 SYGVNS. The CDR3 DNA reads as TGTGACAGCCGATCTTCACCCCTCCACTTT. It yields the protein CDSRSSPLHF.

This clonotype has at least ten counts. V usage is TRBV29-1 and J usage is TRBJ1-2, with no clear D. CDR1 and CDR2 (germline): SQVTM, ANQGSEA. The CDR3 length is 12 residues. Trimming shortened V by 4 bases and J by 2 bases, and 8 bases separated the two germline ends. CDR3: CSVVVINYGYTF. The DNA for the CDR3 is TGCAGCGTTGTGGTCATCAACTATGGCTACACCTTC.

V is TRBV7-2 and J is TRBJ1-1; no firm D call. Germline-derived CDR1 and CDR2 are SGHTA and FQGNSA. V lost 3 bases and J 6 bases, leaving 11 bases between the germline ends. CDR3 length: 13 residues. Written as DNA, the CDR3 is TGTGCCAGCAGCTTTGCGGAGAGGGCTGAAGCTTTCTTT. It specifies CASSFAERAEAFF.

V gene TRBV24-1 combines with J gene TRBJ1-2; D possibly corresponds to TRBD1 (5 bases). The V gene's germline CDR1 is KGHDR and CDR2 SFDVKD. This CDR3 contains 13 residues. V shed 2 bases and J shed 7 bases, with 10 bases lying between them. The CDR3 loop is CATSDSPGTGYTF. CDR3 nucleotides: TGTGCCACCAGTGATTCCCCCGGGACTGGCTACACCTTC.

This clonotype was detected only a few times. No conserved phenylalanine or tryptophan is present at the end of the CDR3, so a read error is the likely explanation. The limits of the CDR3 on the DNA are not certain, so only TCRdb's listed CDR3 is given. This chain uses TRBV7-8 with TRBJ2-7; the DNA was not compared with TRBD2, the D call given in the table. CDR1 SGHVS and CDR2 FQNEAQ come from the germline V gene. The CDR3 contains 9 residues when both ends are counted. CDR3 sequence: CASSLGGAG.

This clonotype was observed at least ten times. The chain combines TRBV7-9 with TRBJ1-4; D gene uncertain. The germline CDR1 and CDR2 sequences are SEHNR and FQNEAQ (reference sequence). This CDR3 is built from 15 residues. Trimming stripped 2 bases from V and 6 bases from J, with 13 bases between. In DNA form, the CDR3 reads TGTGCCAGCAGCTTATTGCGACATAATCATGAAAAACTGTTTTTT. Amino acids: CASSLLRHNHEKLFF.

This clonotype was seen repeatedly, ten times or more. The chain recombines TRBV7-8 with TRBJ1-1, with unresolved D. The V end was cut by 5 bases, the J end by 7 bases, with 11 bases between. Germline V gene sequence: CDR1 SGHVS, CDR2 FQNEAQ. There are 12 residues in the CDR3. In DNA, the CDR3 is TGTGCCAGCAGCGCCACGGGATATGAAGCTTTCTTT. It translates to CASSATGYEAFF.